This T cell receptor (beta chain) comes out of a study of T cell changes during pregnancy in multiple sclerosis. CDR1 and CDR2 from the germline V gene are GTSNPN and SVGIG (reference sequence). Trimming cost V 1 base and J 10 bases, with 22 bases left between them. The CDR3 has 15 residues. The method was immunoSEQ multiplex PCR; TCRdb's version includes in-frame clones alone and lacks a portion of them. Of fewer than 65,000 clones in the sample, roughly 94% were seen once. This clone came up once. Sample: CD4+ T cells from peripheral blood mononuclear cells, taken in the third trimester of pregnancy. This receptor was identified in a female donor with multiple sclerosis, enrolled in a pregnancy study. The V and J genes are TRBV30 and TRBJ1-2, with D maybe TRBD1 (5 bases). The CDR3 is CAWSDGGAGRLDYTF. For the CDR3, the DNA is TGTGCCTGGAGTGACGGAGGGGCCGGGAGGCTTGACTACACCTTC.